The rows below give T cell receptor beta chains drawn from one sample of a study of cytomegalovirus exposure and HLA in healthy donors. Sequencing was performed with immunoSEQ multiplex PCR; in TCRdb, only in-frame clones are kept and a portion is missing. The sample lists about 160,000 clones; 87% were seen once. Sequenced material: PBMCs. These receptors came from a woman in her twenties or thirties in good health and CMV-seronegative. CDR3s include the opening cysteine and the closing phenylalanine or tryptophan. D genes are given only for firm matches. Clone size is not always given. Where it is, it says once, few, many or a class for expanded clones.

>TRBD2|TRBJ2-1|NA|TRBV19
CASSTPSGSRYNEQFF
TGTGCCAGTAGTACCCCTAGCGGGAGTAGGTACAATGAGCAGTTCTTC
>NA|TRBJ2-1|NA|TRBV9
CASGGDNEQFF
TGTGCCAGCGGAGGTGACAATGAGCAGTTCTTC
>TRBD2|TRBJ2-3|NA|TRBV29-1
CSVDGLAGPGYTQYF
TGCAGCGTTGACGGCCTAGCGGGACCCGGGTATACGCAGTATTTT
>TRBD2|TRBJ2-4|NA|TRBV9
CASSAASSGGWHIQYF
TGTGCCAGCAGCGCAGCTTCTAGCGGGGGGTGGCACATTCAGTACTTC
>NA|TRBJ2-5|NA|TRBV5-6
CASSLQGRSQETQYF
TGTGCCAGCAGCTTACAGGGCCGTAGTCAAGAGACCCAGTACTTC
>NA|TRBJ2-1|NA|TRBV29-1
CSVEDEGVGEQFF
TGCAGCGTTGAAGATGAAGGGGTGGGTGAGCAGTTCTTC
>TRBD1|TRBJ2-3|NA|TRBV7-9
CASSKTGGADTQYF
TGTGCCAGCAGCAAGACAGGGGGCGCAGATACGCAGTATTTT
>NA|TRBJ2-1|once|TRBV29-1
CSVAGYEQFF
TGCAGCGTTGCGGGGTATGAGCAGTTCTTC
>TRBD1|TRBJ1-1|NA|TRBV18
CASSPNRDRAEAFF
TGTGCCAGCTCACCAAACCGGGACAGAGCTGAAGCTTTCTTT
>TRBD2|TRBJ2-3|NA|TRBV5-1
CASAVTSGRKVDTQYF
TGCGCCAGCGCCGTTACCAGCGGGAGGAAGGTAGATACGCAGTATTTT
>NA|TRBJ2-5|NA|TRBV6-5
CASSYNRAETQYF
TGTGCCAGCAGTTACAACAGGGCAGAGACCCAGTACTTC
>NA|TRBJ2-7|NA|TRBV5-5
CASSTLEGWFHEQYF
TGTGCCAGCAGCACCCTGGAGGGATGGTTCCACGAGCAGTACTTC
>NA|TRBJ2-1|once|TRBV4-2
CASSQETARGSYNEQFF
TGTGCCAGCAGCCAAGAAACAGCCCGGGGCTCCTACAATGAGCAGTTCTTC